The TCR beta chain described here comes from a study of cytomegalovirus exposure and HLA in healthy donors. Vbeta (60) and Jbeta (13) primers were used in the PCR. Profiled with immunoSEQ multiplex PCR; TCRdb holds only in-frame clones, not every one. Of nearly 95,000 clones listed, 60% to 80% are singletons. Unmatched junction bases numbered 9, after V lost 0 bases and J lost 7 bases. This CDR3 has 17 amino acids. The germline V gene encodes CDR1 ENHRY and CDR2 SYGVKD. The TCR comes from a woman between 35 and 50 years old in good health and CMV-seronegative. The sequencing sample was made of PBMCs. The J gene is TRBJ1-6, the V gene TRBV10-3; 7 nucleotides line up with TRBD1. CDR3: CAISESTPGQLNSPLHF. CDR3 nucleotides: TGTGCCATCAGTGAGTCTACCCCGGGACAGCTGAATTCACCCCTCCACTTT.